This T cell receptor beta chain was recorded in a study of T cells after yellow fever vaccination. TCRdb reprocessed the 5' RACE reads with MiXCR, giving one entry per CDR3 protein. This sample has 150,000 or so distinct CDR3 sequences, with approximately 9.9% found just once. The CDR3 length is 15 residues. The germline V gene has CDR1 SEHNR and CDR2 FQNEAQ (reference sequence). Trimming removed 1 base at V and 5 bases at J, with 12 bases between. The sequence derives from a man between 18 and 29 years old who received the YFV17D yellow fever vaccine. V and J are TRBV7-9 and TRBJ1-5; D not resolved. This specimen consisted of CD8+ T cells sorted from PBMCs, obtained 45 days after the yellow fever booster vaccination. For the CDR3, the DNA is TGTGCCAGCAGCTTAGGGGCAGACGGGGATCAGCCCCAGCATTTT. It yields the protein CASSLGADGDQPQHF.